This entry lists 29 T cell receptor beta chains sequenced from one sample in a study of Tregs in tolerant kidney transplant recipients. Profiled with immunoSEQ multiplex PCR; TCRdb holds only in-frame clones, not every one. The sample carries about 240,000 clones, about four fifths recorded once. The sequencing sample was made of CD4+ T cells from blood. These receptors all stem from a human donor in good health.

A note on this clone: Other DNA sequences in the sample encode the same CDR3. The chain carries TRBV18 and TRBJ2-7, with no clear D. The V end lost 3 bases, the J end lost 0 bases, and 6 bases lay between the germline ends. The CDR3 covers 13 residues. Germline V gene sequence: CDR1 KGHSH, CDR2 LQKENI. CDR3 nucleotides: TGTGCCAGCTCACCTCCGAGCTCCTACGAGCAGTACTTC. Translating gives CASSPPSSYEQYF.

V usage is TRBV2 and J usage is TRBJ2-1; 9 nucleotides agree with TRBD2. This CDR3 contains 16 residues. Germline values: CDR1 SNHLY, CDR2 FYNNEI. The trim removed 2 bases at V and 4 bases at J, leaving 6 bases unmatched. The DNA for the CDR3 is TGTGCCAGCAGTGAATGGGGCGGGAGGGAATACAATGAGCAGTTCTTC. The encoded protein is CASSEWGGREYNEQFF.

The chain recombines TRBV19 with TRBJ2-2; the match to TRBD2 covers 12 bases. Per the germline V gene, CDR1 is LNHDA and CDR2 is SQIVND (reference sequence). The CDR3 consists of 17 residues. V lost 4 bases to trimming and J lost 2 bases; unmatched junction nucleotides: 5. In DNA, the CDR3 is TGTGCCAGTAGTAGAGGACTAGCGGGAAGAAACACCGGGGAGCTGTTTTTT. It encodes CASSRGLAGRNTGELFF.

This chain links TRBV7-3 with TRBJ2-1; D ambiguous. V gave up 4 bases and J gave up 2 bases, with 12 bases separating them. This CDR3 is built from 15 residues. CDR1 is SGHTA, CDR2 FQGTGA, per germline. The CDR3 coding sequence is TGTGCCAGCAGCTCCCAAGGGCGTACCTACAATGAGCAGTTCTTC. This translates into CASSSQGRTYNEQFF. Using reference TRBV7-3 and TRBJ2-1 for the parts outside the CDR3, the full variable domain is GAGVSQTPSNKVTEKGKYVELRCDPISGHTALYWYRQSLGQGPEFLIYFQGTGAADDSGLPNDRFFAVRPEGSVSTLKIQRTERGDSAVYLCASSSQGRTYNEQFFGPGTRLTVL.

V and J are TRBV7-9 and TRBJ2-5; D uncertain. The CDR3 has 15 amino acids. Germline V gene lookup returns CDR1 SEHNR and CDR2 FQNEAQ (reference sequence). V was shortened by 5 bases and J by 5 bases, with 18 bases between the two germline ends. The CDR3 nucleotides are TGTGCCAGCAGCCCGCTTGCTATTTTATTTGAGACCCAGTACTTC. This codes for CASSPLAILFETQYF.

A note on this clone: Germline is not matched at one junction end, which may reflect a read error. Within the sample, other DNA sequences also encode this same CDR3. The V call is TRBV14, the J call TRBJ2-7; D gene ambiguous. CDR1 SGHDN and CDR2 FVKESK come from the germline V gene. There are 14 residues in the CDR3. The DNA of the CDR3 is TGTGCTAGCAGCCAAGACCAGATCTCCTACGAGCAGTACTTC. Translation: CASSQDQISYEQYF.

The rearrangement links TRBV5-1 to TRBJ2-5; 8 positions agree with TRBD2. Per germline, CDR1 SGHRS and CDR2 YFSETQ. With V trimmed by 0 bases and J by 3 bases, 1 base remained unmatched. CDR3 length: 14 amino acids. CDR3 nucleotide sequence: TGCGCCAGCAGCTTGGGAGCGGGAGAAGAGACCCAGTACTTC. It translates to CASSLGAGEETQYF.

The chain carries TRBV18 and TRBJ1-1, with D tentatively TRBD1 (6 bases). The CDR3 is 15 residues long. Between the trimmed V and J ends, which lost 3 bases and 6 bases, there was a span of 17 bases. Germline CDR1 reads KGHSH; CDR2 reads LQKENI. The CDR3 here is CASSPGGLQGAEAFF. The CDR3 coding sequence is TGTGCCAGCTCACCGGGTGGGTTACAGGGCGCTGAAGCTTTCTTT.

This rearrangement joins TRBV5-1 to TRBJ1-3; 8 bases fit TRBD1. J gave up 3 bases and V 1 base, and 3 bases lay outside the gene matches. CDR1 and CDR2 (germline): SGHRS, YFSETQ. The CDR3 spans 15 residues. As DNA, the CDR3 is TGCGCCAGCAGCTTGCAGGGGGCATTTGGAAACACCATATATTTT. This gives the protein CASSLQGAFGNTIYF.

With regard to this clone: One junction end does not reproduce the germline sequence, and a read error may be involved. V gene TRBV29-1 combines with J gene TRBJ2-1, with D possibly being TRBD1 or TRBD2 (6 bases each). This CDR3 comprises 14 residues. Germline V gene data show CDR1 as SQVTM and CDR2 as ANQGSEA. CDR3 DNA: TGCAGCGTGGAAGGGGGGACAATCTACAATGAGCAGTTCTTC. Its protein product is CSVEGGTIYNEQFF.

The rearrangement links TRBV2 to TRBJ1-1; D call uncertain. Between the trimmed V and J ends, which lost 6 bases and 5 bases, there was a span of 13 bases. This CDR3 is 13 amino acids long. In germline, CDR1 is SNHLY, CDR2 FYNNEI. The CDR3 coding sequence is TGTGCCAGCAGACCGGACCGTGGTACTGAAGCTTTCTTT. Translating gives CASRPDRGTEAFF.

The chain carries TRBV10-1 and TRBJ2-3, with 13 nucleotides matching TRBD2. The CDR3 is 16 residues long. J lost 6 bases, V lost 4 bases, and 7 bases had no gene match. Germline lookup yields CDR1 WNHNN and CDR2 SYGVQD (reference sequence). CDR3 in amino acids: CASSGGTSGVVDTQYF. DNA for the CDR3: TGCGCCAGCAGTGGAGGGACTAGCGGGGTCGTGGATACGCAGTATTTT.

The chain carries TRBV2 and TRBJ1-3, with D possibly TRBD1 on 6 matching bases. The CDR3 length is 14 residues. V lost 5 bases to trimming and J lost 0 bases, with 8 bases between them. Germline V gene lookup returns CDR1 SNHLY and CDR2 FYNNEI. The CDR3 region is CASSSQGSGNTIYF. As DNA, the CDR3 is TGTGCCAGCAGTTCACAGGGCTCTGGAAACACCATATATTTT.

This chain links TRBV5-6 with TRBJ2-1, with 8 bases aligning to TRBD2. Trimming at V came to 3 bases and at J to 4 bases, leaving 6 bases not matched to a gene. Germline values: CDR1 SGHDT, CDR2 YYEEEE. CDR3 length: 15 residues. The CDR3 loop reads CASSYYGLAYNEQFF. The CDR3 DNA follows: TGTGCCAGCAGCTATTACGGACTAGCATACAATGAGCAGTTCTTC.

This clone was detected many times. The V and J genes are TRBV7-2 and TRBJ1-1; D uncertain. CDR1 is SGHTA and CDR2 is FQGNSA in the germline V gene. Deletions cut 4 bases from V and 6 bases from J, with 15 bases between. This CDR3 contains 14 residues. CDR3 in amino acids: CASSSRSSEAEAFF. CDR3 sequence (DNA): TGTGCCAGCAGCTCTCGGTCGTCGGAAGCTGAAGCTTTCTTT.

The chain combines TRBV6-5 with TRBJ2-1, with 12 bases lining up with TRBD2. This CDR3 comprises 15 residues. Trimming cost V 6 bases and J 7 bases; bases outside gene matches: 7. Germline values: CDR1 MNHEY, CDR2 SVGAGI. The CDR3 nucleotides read TGTGCCAGCAGACCTAGCGGGGGGGCGGGTAATGAGCAGTTCTTC. This sequence encodes CASRPSGGAGNEQFF.

For this clone: Different DNA sequences within this sample yield the same CDR3. This chain uses TRBV10-1 with TRBJ1-5, with 11 nucleotides matching TRBD1. Germline-derived CDR1 and CDR2 are WNHNN and SYGVQD (reference sequence). With 6 bases clipped from V and 2 bases from J, the junction kept 3 bases outside the gene matches. The length of the CDR3 is 15 residues. The CDR3 spells CASRDRGRGNQPQHF. DNA of the CDR3: TGCGCCAGCAGGGACAGGGGGCGGGGCAATCAGCCCCAGCATTTT.

This clone was picked up a small number of times. The J gene is TRBJ1-2, the V gene TRBV2, with D unclear. The CDR3 has 13 amino acids. CDR1 is SNHLY, CDR2 FYNNEI, per germline. Trimming left V 4 bases short and J 2 bases short, with 8 bases between. CDR3 DNA: TGTGCCAGCAGTGTTTTGGGGAACTATGGCTACACCTTC. Protein sequence: CASSVLGNYGYTF.

The chain joins TRBV4-2 to TRBJ2-7; D remains ambiguous. CDR3 size: 15 residues. The germline V gene encodes CDR1 LGHNA and CDR2 YNFKEQ. V lost 0 bases to trimming and J lost 2 bases, with 11 bases between them. For the CDR3, the DNA is TGTGCCAGCAGCCAAGATAGAGCGCCGACCTACGAGCAGTACTTC. Amino acid sequence: CASSQDRAPTYEQYF.

This sequence joins TRBV5-1 and TRBJ1-3, with TRBD1 as a possible D gene (6 bases). This CDR3 is built from 15 residues. V was pared by 4 bases and J by 4 bases, with 15 bases between. The germline CDR1 and CDR2 sequences are SGHRS and YFSETQ. The CDR3 protein is CASSPGQGFGNTIYF. As DNA, the CDR3 is TGCGCCAGCAGCCCAGGCCAGGGGTTCGGAAACACCATATATTTT.

The chain uses TRBV4-1 and TRBJ1-5, with 9 bases lining up with TRBD1. V trimming: 2 bases; J trimming: 7 bases; junction bases outside the gene matches: 15. Germline CDR1 and CDR2: MGHRA and YSYEKL. The CDR3 is 18 amino acids. The CDR3 sequence: CASSQLFIMTGGYQPQHF. The CDR3 DNA reads TGCGCCAGCAGCCAATTATTTATCATGACAGGGGGATACCAGCCCCAGCATTTT.

This clone was seen more than once but under ten times. The rearrangement links TRBV30 to TRBJ1-3; D is perhaps TRBD1 (5 bases). Germline V gene data show CDR1 as GTSNPN and CDR2 as SVGIG (reference sequence). The CDR3 length is 16 residues. V was clipped by 5 bases and J by 0 bases, with 17 bases between them. The CDR3 spells CAWVLGPVTSGNTIYF. CDR3 coding DNA: TGTGCCTGGGTCCTGGGACCGGTCACCTCTGGAAACACCATATATTTT.

J is TRBJ2-2 and V is TRBV4-2; 13 bases map to TRBD2. V was pared by 0 bases and J by 7 bases, with 5 bases of the junction left unmatched. Germline assignment: CDR1 LGHNA and CDR2 YNFKEQ. The CDR3 is 17 amino acids. CDR3: CASSQDKGLAGIGELFF. The DNA of the CDR3 is TGTGCCAGCAGCCAAGATAAGGGACTAGCGGGAATCGGGGAGCTGTTTTTT.

In regard to this clone: An end of the junction differs from the germline gene, which may be a read error. The chain uses TRBV7-7 and TRBJ1-2; TRBD1 agrees at 7 bases. Germline V gene lookup returns CDR1 SSHAT and CDR2 FNYEAQ (reference sequence). CDR3 length equals 17 residues. The CDR3 DNA reads TGTGCTAGCAGCTCCAATAGGGGACAGAGGAAGGTCTATGGCTACACCTTC. Translated, it gives CASSSNRGQRKVYGYTF.

The V call is TRBV19, the J call TRBJ2-1; D gene unclear. The CDR3 length is 14 residues. Germline V gene sequence: CDR1 LNHDA, CDR2 SQIVND (reference sequence). V dropped 7 bases and J dropped 5 bases, with 15 bases sitting between them. CDR3 loop: CASTGVPLHNEQFF. The CDR3 DNA reads as TGTGCCAGTACTGGGGTCCCCCTCCACAATGAGCAGTTCTTC.

The V and J genes are TRBV19 and TRBJ1-3; maybe TRBD1 (6 bases). The CDR3 has 14 residues. CDR1 and CDR2 from the germline V gene are LNHDA and SQIVND (reference sequence). Trimming cost V 3 bases and J 3 bases, with 9 bases left between them. The CDR3 is CASSILDSGNTIYF. CDR3 DNA sequence: TGTGCCAGTAGTATCCTGGACAGTGGAAACACCATATATTTT.

This clone occurred many times. The V gene is TRBV4-2, the J gene TRBJ1-5; 7 nucleotides agree with TRBD1. Germline CDR1 LGHNA, CDR2 YNFKEQ. The length of the CDR3 is 15 residues. The trim removed 4 bases at V and 0 bases at J, leaving 3 bases unmatched. CDR3 bases: TGTGCCAGCAGCCCAGGGGGGTCTAGCAATCAGCCCCAGCATTTT. This codes for CASSPGGSSNQPQHF.

The chain combines TRBV18 with TRBJ2-5; D may be TRBD2 (7 bases). The CDR3 consists of 14 residues. In germline, CDR1 is KGHSH, CDR2 LQKENI. V was cut by 3 bases and J by 5 bases, with 13 bases left in between. The CDR3 nucleotides read TGTGCCAGCTCACCTTCCGGGGGGCGCGAGACCCAGTACTTC. Amino acids: CASSPSGGRETQYF.

V and J are TRBV18 and TRBJ2-7, with D maybe TRBD1 (6 bases). There are 14 residues in the CDR3. The germline gives CDR1 KGHSH, CDR2 LQKENI. V lost 3 bases and J lost 2, with 11 bases in between. CDR3 nucleotide sequence: TGTGCCAGCTCACCTCCAGGGGACCCCTACGAGCAGTACTTC. Its protein product is CASSPPGDPYEQYF.